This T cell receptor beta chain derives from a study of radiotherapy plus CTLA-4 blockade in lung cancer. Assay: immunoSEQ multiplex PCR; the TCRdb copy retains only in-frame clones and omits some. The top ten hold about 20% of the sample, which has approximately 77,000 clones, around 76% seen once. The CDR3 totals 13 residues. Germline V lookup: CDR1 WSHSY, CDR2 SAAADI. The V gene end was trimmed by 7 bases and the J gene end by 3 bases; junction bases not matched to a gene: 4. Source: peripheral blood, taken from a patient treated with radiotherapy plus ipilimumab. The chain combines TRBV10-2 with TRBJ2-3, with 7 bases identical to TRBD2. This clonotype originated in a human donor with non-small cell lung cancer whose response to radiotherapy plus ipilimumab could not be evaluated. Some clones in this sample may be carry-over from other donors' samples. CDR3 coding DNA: TGCGCCAGCAAACTAGCGAGTACAGATACGCAGTATTTT. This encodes CASKLASTDTQYF.